This TCR beta chain emerged from a study of cytomegalovirus exposure and HLA in healthy donors. The donors were part of the validation cohort of 120 subjects. That cohort was separate from the first cohort, which comprised about 730 subjects. A word on this clone: The target antigen is unknown.

Notes on the study in general: Subsequent analysis revealed that first-cohort TCR clusters tended to co-occur in the approximately 120 validation repertoires. Researchers catalogued about 150 TCR beta chains as cytomegalovirus-associated.

The germline CDR1 and CDR2 sequences are LGHNA and YSLEER. Germline trimming cut 0 bases from V and 4 bases from J; bases unmatched to any gene: 8. The CDR3 sequence is 18 residues long. Clones were read by immunoSEQ multiplex PCR, and TCRdb kept only the in-frame ones, dropping some. The sample includes fewer than 400,000 clones, nearly 90% seen only once; the top ten take around 0.88%. The receptor's source is a young man in good health and CMV-seronegative. The material sequenced was PBMCs. The rearrangement uses TRBV4-3 and TRBJ2-3, with 12 bases that match TRBD2. The CDR3 nucleotides read TGCGCCAGCAGCCAAGAAGTCCCTAGCGGGGGGGAGCCAGATACGCAGTATTTT. It codes for CASSQEVPSGGEPDTQYF.